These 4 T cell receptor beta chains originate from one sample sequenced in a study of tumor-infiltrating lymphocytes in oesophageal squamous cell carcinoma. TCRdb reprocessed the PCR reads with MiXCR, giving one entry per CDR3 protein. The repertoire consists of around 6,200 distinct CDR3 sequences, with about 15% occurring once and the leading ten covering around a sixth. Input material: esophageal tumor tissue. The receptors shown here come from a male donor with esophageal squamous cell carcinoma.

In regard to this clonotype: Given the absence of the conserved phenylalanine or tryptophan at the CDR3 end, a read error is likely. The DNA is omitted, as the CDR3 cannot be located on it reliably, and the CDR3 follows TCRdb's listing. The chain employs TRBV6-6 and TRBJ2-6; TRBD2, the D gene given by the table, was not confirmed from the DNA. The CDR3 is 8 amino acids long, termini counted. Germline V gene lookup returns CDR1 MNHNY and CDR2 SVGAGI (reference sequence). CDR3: CASSYTSG.

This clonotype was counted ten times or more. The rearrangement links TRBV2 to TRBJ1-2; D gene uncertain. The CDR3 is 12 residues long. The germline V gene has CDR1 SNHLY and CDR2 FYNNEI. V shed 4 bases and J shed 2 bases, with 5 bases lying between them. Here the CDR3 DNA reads TGTGCCAGCAGTGTGAACAACTATGGCTACACCTTC. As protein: CASSVNNYGYTF.

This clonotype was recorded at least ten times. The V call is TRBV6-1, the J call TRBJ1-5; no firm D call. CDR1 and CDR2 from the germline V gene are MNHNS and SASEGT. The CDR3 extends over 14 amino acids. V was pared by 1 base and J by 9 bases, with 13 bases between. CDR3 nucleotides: TGTGCCAGCAGTGAAGGTCCAGGTGCTAGGCCCCAGCATTTT. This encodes CASSEGPGARPQHF.

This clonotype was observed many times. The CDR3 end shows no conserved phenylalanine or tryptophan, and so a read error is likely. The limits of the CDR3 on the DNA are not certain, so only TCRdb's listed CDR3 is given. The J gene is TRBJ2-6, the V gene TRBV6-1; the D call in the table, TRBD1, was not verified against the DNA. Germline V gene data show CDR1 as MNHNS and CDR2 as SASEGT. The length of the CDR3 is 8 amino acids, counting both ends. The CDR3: CASSEAPG.